The 8 T cell receptor beta chains below all came from one sample that was sequenced in a study of blood T cell repertoires in COVID-19. Sequencing was performed with immunoSEQ multiplex PCR; in TCRdb, only in-frame clones are kept and a portion is missing. The table lists about 140,000 clones, around three quarters of them singletons. The sequencing input was peripheral blood. The receptors were sampled from a man aged 55 to 70 with acute or convalescent COVID-19.

DNA of the CDR3: TGTGCCAGCAAAGATAGGGAGGAGCAGTTCTTC. It specifies CASKDREEQFF. The chain recombines TRBV7-9 with TRBJ2-1; D may be TRBD2 (5 bases). Trimming shortened V by 7 bases and J by 10 bases, and 11 bases separated the two germline ends. The CDR3 sequence is 11 residues long. Per germline, CDR1 SEHNR and CDR2 FQNEAQ (reference sequence).

This sequence joins TRBV7-9 and TRBJ1-1, with D possibly matching TRBD1 (6 bases). Germline V gene lookup returns CDR1 SEHNR and CDR2 FQNEAQ (reference sequence). The CDR3 length is 13 residues. The germline V and J ends were trimmed by 5 bases and 4 bases, with 11 bases remaining between them. As DNA, the CDR3 is TGTGCCAGCAGCCCCAGGACAGTCACTGAAGCTTTCTTT. Translated, it gives CASSPRTVTEAFF.

The chain uses TRBV30 and TRBJ1-2; D is unresolved. The germline CDR1 and CDR2 sequences are GTSNPN and SVGIG (reference sequence). The V and J ends lost 0 bases and 12 bases respectively, with 14 bases between them. This CDR3 is built from 12 residues. DNA of the CDR3: TGTGCCTGGAGTGTACTGAACAGCTTCAACACCTTC. As protein: CAWSVLNSFNTF.

The gene calls are TRBV24-1 and TRBJ1-2; 7 positions match TRBD1. Germline V CDR1 and CDR2: KGHDR, SFDVKD. V was pared by 3 bases and J by 2 bases, with 5 bases of the junction left unmatched. The CDR3 has 15 amino acids. CDR3 protein: CATSDPGQSNYGYTF. The CDR3 region has the DNA TGTGCCACCAGTGATCCGGGACAGTCGAACTATGGCTACACCTTC.

This chain links TRBV19 with TRBJ2-1, with TRBD2 matching over 8 bases. The ends lost 5 bases at V and 4 bases at J; junction bases unmatched: 7. Germline V gives CDR1 LNHDA, CDR2 SQIVND (reference sequence). The length of the CDR3 is 15 residues. CDR3 loop: CASSSLAGLYNEQFF. CDR3 coding DNA: TGTGCCAGTAGTTCCCTAGCGGGTCTTTACAATGAGCAGTTCTTC.

The genes are TRBV7-3 and TRBJ2-3; 9 nucleotides line up with TRBD1. CDR3 length: 15 residues. V dropped 0 bases and J dropped 6; count of bases not matched to a gene: 4. Looked up from germline, CDR1 is SGHTA and CDR2 is FQGTGA. CDR3 nucleotides: TGTGCCAGCAGCTTAACACAGGGGGCTGGGGATACGCAGTATTTT. Its protein product is CASSLTQGAGDTQYF. Full variable domain (missing parts from reference TRBV7-3 and TRBJ2-3): GAGVSQTPSNKVTEKGKYVELRCDPISGHTALYWYRQSLGQGPEFLIYFQGTGAADDSGLPNDRFFAVRPEGSVSTLKIQRTERGDSAVYLCASSLTQGAGDTQYFGPGTRLTVL.

DNA for the CDR3: TGTGCCAGCAGCGCGGGATCGGGGGGGGCGTTGGATGGCTACACCTTC. Amino acid sequence: CASSAGSGGALDGYTF. The chain links TRBV9 to TRBJ1-2, with D possibly being TRBD1 (6 bases). The CDR3 consists of 16 residues. The V end was cut by 3 bases, the J end by 6 bases, with 21 bases between. Germline V gives CDR1 SGDLS, CDR2 YYNGEE. Combining the CDR3 with reference TRBV9 and TRBJ1-2 gives the whole variable domain DSGVTQTPKHLITATGQRVTLRCSPRSGDLSVYWYQQSLDQGLQFLIQYYNGEERAKGNILERFSAQQFPDLHSELNLSSLELGDSALYFCASSAGSGGALDGYTFGSGTRLTVV.

This clone came up a few times. This chain links TRBV28 with TRBJ2-7, with 7 bases identical to TRBD1. V shed 6 bases and J 2 bases; nucleotides not matched to a gene: 7. This CDR3 contains 14 residues. Per the germline V gene, CDR1 is MDHEN and CDR2 is SYDVKM. In DNA form, the CDR3 reads TGTGCCAGCAGACGAGGGGGCACCACCTACGAGCAGTACTTC. Its translation: CASRRGGTTYEQYF.